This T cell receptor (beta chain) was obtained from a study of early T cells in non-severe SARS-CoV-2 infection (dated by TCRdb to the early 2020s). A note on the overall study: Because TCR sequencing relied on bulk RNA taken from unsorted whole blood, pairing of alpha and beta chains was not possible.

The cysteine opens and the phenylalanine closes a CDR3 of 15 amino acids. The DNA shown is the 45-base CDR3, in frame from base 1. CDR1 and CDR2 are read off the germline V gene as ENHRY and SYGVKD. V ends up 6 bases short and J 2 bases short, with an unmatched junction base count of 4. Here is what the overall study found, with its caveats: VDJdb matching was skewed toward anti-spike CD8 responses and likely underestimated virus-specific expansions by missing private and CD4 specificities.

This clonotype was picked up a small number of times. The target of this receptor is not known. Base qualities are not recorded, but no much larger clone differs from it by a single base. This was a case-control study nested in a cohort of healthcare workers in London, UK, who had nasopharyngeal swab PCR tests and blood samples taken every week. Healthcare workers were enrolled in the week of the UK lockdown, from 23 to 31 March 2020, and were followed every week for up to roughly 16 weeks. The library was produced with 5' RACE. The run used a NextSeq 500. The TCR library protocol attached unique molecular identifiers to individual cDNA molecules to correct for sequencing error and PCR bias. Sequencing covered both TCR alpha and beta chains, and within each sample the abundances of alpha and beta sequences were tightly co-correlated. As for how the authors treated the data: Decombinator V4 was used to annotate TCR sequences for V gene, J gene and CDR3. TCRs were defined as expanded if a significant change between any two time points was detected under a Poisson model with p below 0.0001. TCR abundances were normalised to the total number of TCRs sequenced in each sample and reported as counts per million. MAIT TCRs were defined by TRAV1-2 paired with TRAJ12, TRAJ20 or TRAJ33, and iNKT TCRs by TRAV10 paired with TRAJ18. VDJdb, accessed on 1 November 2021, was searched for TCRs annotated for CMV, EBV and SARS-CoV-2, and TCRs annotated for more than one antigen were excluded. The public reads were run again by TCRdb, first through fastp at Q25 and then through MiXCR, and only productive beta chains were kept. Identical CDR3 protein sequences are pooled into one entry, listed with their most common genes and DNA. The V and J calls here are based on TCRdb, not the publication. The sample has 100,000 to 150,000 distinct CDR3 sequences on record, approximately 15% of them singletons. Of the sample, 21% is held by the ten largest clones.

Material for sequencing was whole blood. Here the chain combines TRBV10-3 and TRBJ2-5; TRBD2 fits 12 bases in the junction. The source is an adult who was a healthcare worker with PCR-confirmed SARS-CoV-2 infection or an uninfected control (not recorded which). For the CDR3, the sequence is CAISPTSGGQETQYF. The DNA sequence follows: TGTGCCATCAGCCCGACTAGCGGGGGACAAGAGACCCAGTACTTC.